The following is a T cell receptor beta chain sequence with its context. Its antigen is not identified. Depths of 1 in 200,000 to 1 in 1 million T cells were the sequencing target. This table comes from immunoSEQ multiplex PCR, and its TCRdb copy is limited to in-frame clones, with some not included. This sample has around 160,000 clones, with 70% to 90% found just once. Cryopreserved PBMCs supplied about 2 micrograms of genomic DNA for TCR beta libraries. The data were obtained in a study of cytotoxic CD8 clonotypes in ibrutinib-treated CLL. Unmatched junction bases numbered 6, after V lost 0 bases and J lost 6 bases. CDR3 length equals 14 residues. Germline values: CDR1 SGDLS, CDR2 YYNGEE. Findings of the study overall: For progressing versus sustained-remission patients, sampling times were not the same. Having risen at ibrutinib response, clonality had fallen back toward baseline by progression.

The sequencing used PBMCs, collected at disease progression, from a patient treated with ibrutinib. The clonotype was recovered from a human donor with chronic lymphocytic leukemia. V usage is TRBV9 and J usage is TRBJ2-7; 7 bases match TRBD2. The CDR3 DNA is TGTGCCAGCAGCGTAGTATCCGGCGGGAGCGAGCAGTACTTC. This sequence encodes CASSVVSGGSEQYF. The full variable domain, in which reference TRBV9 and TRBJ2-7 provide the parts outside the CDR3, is DSGVTQTPKHLITATGQRVTLRCSPRSGDLSVYWYQQSLDQGLQFLIQYYNGEERAKGNILERFSAQQFPDLHSELNLSSLELGDSALYFCASSVVSGGSEQYFGPGTRLTVT.